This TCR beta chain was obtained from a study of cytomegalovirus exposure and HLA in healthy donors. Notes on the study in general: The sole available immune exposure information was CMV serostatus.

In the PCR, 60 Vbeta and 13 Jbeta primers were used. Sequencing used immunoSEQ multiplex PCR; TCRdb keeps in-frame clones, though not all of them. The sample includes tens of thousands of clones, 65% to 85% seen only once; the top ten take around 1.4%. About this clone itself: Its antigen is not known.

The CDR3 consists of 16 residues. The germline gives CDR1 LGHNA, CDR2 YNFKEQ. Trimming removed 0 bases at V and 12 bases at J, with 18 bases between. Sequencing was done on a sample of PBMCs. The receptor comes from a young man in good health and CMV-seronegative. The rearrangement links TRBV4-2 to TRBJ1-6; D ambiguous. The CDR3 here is CASSQDNPAGGRPLHF. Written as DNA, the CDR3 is TGTGCCAGCAGCCAAGATAATCCGGCTGGAGGGAGACCCCTCCACTTT.